This TCR beta chain was obtained from a study of molecular identifiers for immune sequencing clone quantification. This clonotype was recorded many times. TCRdb re-called the PCR reads with MiXCR, one entry per CDR3 protein. Here the sample spans more than 450,000 distinct CDR3 sequences, about 20% being singletons. The source material was naive CD8+ T cells from blood, with Jurkat cell RNA spiked in. Documented subset: FACS-sorted CD8+CD4-CCR7+CD45RA+ naive T cells. The TCR sequence derives from a human donor in good health. Some libraries in this study had Jurkat cell RNA spiked in.

The CDR3 region has the DNA TGTGCCAGCAGCGTAGGGTCCCTATGGACCTTC. Its protein product is CASSVGSLWTF. The chain combines TRBV9 with TRBJ1-2; D not resolved. Germline V lookup: CDR1 SGDLS, CDR2 YYNGEE. CDR3 size: 11 residues. V was shortened by 0 bases and J by 14 bases, with 11 bases between the two germline ends.